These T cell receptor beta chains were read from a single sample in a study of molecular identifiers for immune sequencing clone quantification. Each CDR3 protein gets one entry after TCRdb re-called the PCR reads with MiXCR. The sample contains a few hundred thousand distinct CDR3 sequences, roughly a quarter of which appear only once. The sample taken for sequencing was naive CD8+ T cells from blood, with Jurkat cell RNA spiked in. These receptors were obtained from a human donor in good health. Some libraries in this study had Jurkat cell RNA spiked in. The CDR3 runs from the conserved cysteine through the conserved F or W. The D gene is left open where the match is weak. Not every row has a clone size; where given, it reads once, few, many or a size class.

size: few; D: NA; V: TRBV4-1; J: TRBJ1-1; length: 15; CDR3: CASSQGRGPNTEAFF; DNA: TGCGCCAGCAGCCAAGGGAGGGGTCCGAACACTGAAGCTTTCTTT
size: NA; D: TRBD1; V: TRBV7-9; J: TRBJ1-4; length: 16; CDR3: CASSPPGTATNEKLFF; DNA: TGTGCCAGCAGCCCCCCCGGGACAGCAACTAATGAAAAACTGTTTTTT
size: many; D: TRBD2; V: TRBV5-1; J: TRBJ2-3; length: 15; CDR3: CASSSNGRVVDTQYF; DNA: TGCGCCAGCAGCTCTAACGGGAGGGTCGTAGATACGCAGTATTTT
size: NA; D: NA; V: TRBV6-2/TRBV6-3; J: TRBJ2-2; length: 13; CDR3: CASSYSTTGELFF; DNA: TGTGCCAGCAGTTACTCGACGACCGGGGAGCTGTTTTTT
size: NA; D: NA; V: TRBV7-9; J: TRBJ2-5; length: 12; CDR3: CASRRDKETQYF; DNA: TGTGCCAGCAGGCGGGACAAGGAGACCCAGTACTTC
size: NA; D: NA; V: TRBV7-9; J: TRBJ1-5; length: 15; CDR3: CASSPGGQSNQPQHF; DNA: TGTGCCAGCAGCCCTGGGGGGCAGAGCAATCAGCCCCAGCATTTT
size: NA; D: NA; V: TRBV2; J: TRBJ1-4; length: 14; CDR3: CASSELEEGEKLFF; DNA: TGTGCCAGCAGTGAACTGGAGGAGGGTGAAAAACTGTTTTTT
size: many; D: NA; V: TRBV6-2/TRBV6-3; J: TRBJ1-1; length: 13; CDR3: CASSLEGQTEAFF; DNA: TGTGCCAGCAGCTTAGAAGGGCAGACTGAAGCTTTCTTT
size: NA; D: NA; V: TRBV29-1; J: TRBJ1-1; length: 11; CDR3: CSVATEIQAFF; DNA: TGCAGCGTGGCGACAGAAATCCAAGCTTTCTTT
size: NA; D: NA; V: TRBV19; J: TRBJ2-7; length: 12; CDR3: CAGSAGVYEQYF; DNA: TGTGCCGGTAGTGCAGGGGTTTACGAGCAGTACTTC
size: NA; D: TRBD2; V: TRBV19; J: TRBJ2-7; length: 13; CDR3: CASSILAGGVQYF; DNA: TGTGCCAGTAGTATCCTAGCGGGAGGTGTGCAGTACTTC
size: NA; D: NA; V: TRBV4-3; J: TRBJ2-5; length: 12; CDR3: CASSQEGKTQYF; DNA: TGCGCCAGCAGCCAAGAAGGGAAGACCCAGTACTTC
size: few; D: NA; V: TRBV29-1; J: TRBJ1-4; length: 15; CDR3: CSVFVRQSEGEKLFF; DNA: TGCAGCGTTTTTGTTAGACAGTCTGAGGGTGAAAAACTGTTTTTT
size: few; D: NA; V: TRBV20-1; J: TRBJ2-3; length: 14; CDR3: CSATPRGSGDTQYF; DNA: TGCAGTGCTACGCCCCGGGGCAGCGGGGATACGCAGTATTTT
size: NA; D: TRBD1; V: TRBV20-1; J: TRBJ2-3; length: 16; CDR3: CSAGGTGDRAPDTQYF; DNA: TGCAGTGCTGGCGGGACAGGGGACCGAGCCCCAGATACGCAGTATTTT
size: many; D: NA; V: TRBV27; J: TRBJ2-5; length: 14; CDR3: CASSFWGSQETQYF; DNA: TGTGCCAGCAGTTTCTGGGGGTCCCAAGAGACCCAGTACTTC
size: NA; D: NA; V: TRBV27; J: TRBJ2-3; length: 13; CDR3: CASLGPISDTQYF; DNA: TGTGCCAGCCTCGGACCGATCTCAGATACGCAGTATTTT
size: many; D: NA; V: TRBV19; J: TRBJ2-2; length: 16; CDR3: CASSLRLGSSTGELFF; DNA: TGTGCCAGTAGTCTGCGACTAGGGAGTAGCACCGGGGAGCTGTTTTTT
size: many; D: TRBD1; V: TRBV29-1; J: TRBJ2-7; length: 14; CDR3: CSVAPGQVYYEQYF; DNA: TGCAGCGTTGCCCCGGGACAGGTCTACTACGAGCAGTACTTC
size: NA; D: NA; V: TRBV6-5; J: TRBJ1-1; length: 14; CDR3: CASSEVRGRTEAFF; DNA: TGTGCCAGCTCAGAAGTCCGGGGGAGGACTGAAGCTTTCTTT
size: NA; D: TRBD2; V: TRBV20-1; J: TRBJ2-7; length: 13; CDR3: CSAGAGYSYGQYF; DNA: TGCAGTGCTGGAGCGGGATACTCCTACGGGCAGTACTTC
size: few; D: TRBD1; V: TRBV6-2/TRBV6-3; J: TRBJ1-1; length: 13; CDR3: CAIWTGDHTEAFF; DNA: TGTGCCATTTGGACAGGGGACCACACTGAAGCTTTCTTT
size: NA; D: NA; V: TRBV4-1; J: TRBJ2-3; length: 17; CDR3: CASSQDQVGGLADTQYF; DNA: TGCGCCAGCAGCCAAGATCAAGTAGGCGGGTTGGCCGATACGCAGTATTTT
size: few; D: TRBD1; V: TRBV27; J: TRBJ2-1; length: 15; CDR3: CASSPILTGGHEQFF; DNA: TGTGCCAGCAGTCCGATTTTGACAGGGGGCCATGAGCAGTTCTTC
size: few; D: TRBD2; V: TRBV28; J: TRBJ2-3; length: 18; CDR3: CASSTIAGSQLPTDTQYF; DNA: TGTGCCAGCAGTACCATAGCGGGTTCTCAACTACCTACAGATACGCAGTATTTT
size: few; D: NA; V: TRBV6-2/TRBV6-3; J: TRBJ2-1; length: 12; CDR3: CASSYVGPEQFF; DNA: TGTGCCAGCAGTTACGTGGGGCCTGAGCAGTTCTTC
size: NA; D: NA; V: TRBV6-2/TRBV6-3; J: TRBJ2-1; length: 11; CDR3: CASSLGVEQFF; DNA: TGTGCCAGCAGCCTAGGGGTTGAGCAGTTCTTC
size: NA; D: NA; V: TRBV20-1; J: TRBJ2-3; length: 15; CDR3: CSAENGEGGTDTQYF; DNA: TGCAGTGCCGAGAACGGTGAAGGGGGCACAGATACGCAGTATTTT
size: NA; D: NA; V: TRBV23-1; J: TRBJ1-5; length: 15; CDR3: CASSQGLNSNQPQHF; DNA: TGCGCCAGCAGTCAAGGGCTCAATAGCAATCAGCCCCAGCATTTT
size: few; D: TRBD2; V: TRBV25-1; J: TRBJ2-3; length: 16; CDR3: CASQIMGLAGGDTQYF; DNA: TGTGCCAGTCAAATTATGGGGCTAGCGGGAGGAGATACGCAGTATTTT
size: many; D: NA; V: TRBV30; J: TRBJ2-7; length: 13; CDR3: CAWTRSSPYEQYF; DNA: TGTGCCTGGACCCGATCGAGTCCCTACGAGCAGTACTTC
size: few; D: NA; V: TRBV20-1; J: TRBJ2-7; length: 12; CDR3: CSARDSGAEQYF; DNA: TGCAGTGCTAGAGATTCGGGTGCCGAGCAGTACTTC
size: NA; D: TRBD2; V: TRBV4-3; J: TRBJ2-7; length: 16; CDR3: CASSQSLAARNYEQYF; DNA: TGCGCCAGCAGCCAATCACTAGCGGCCAGAAACTACGAGCAGTACTTC
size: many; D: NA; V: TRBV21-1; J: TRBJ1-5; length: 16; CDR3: CASSPSGRPSNQPQHF; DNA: TGTGCCAGCAGCCCTAGTGGAAGGCCTAGCAATCAGCCCCAGCATTTT
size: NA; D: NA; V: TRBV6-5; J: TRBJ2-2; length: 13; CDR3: CASSWMDTGELFF; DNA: TGTGCCAGCAGTTGGATGGACACCGGGGAGCTGTTTTTT
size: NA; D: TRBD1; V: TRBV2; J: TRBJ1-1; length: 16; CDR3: CASSRPRTGEDTEAFF; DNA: TGTGCCAGCAGCCGCCCCCGGACAGGGGAGGACACTGAAGCTTTCTTT
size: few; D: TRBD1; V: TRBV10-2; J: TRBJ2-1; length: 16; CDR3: CASSETRDRGQREQFF; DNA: TGCGCCAGCAGTGAGACCCGGGACAGGGGGCAGCGGGAGCAGTTCTTC
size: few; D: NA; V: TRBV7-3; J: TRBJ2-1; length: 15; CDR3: CASSLWAGEANEQFF; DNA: TGTGCCAGCAGCTTATGGGCAGGGGAGGCCAATGAGCAGTTCTTC
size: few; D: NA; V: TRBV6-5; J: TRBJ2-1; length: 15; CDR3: CASNRGRATYNEQFF; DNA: TGTGCCAGCAATAGGGGTAGGGCGACCTACAATGAGCAGTTCTTC
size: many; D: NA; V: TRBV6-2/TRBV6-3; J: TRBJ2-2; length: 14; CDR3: CASSTDIITGELFF; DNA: TGTGCCAGCAGTACGGACATTATCACCGGGGAGCTGTTTTTT
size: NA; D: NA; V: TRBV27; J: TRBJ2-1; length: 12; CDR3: CASSFTAGEQFF; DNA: TGTGCCAGCAGTTTTACGGCTGGGGAGCAGTTCTTC